The 15 T cell receptor beta chains below come from one sample, sequenced in a study of blood T cells in healthy people across ages. For the second PCR, which ran for about 7 to 11 cycles, a sample-barcoded 5' primer and a J-beta primer mix were used. TCRdb processed the 5' RACE reads anew with MiXCR; each CDR3 protein has one entry. Of hundreds of thousands of distinct CDR3 sequences listed, less than 70% were seen once; the top ten hold approximately 40%. The sequenced sample was blood. The receptor source for this set is a man older than 75 in good health.

V gene TRBV27 combines with J gene TRBJ2-3; 13 nucleotides align to TRBD2. The ends lost 2 bases at V and 14 bases at J; junction bases unmatched: 19. This CDR3 is built from 18 residues. CDR1 MNHEY and CDR2 SMNVEV come from the germline V gene (reference sequence). DNA of the CDR3: TGTGCCAGCAGTTTAATCCCCGGACTAGCGGGAGATAACAGATACGCGTATTTT. Encoded protein: CASSLIPGLAGDNRYAYF.

This clonotype occurred a few times. The rearrangement joins TRBV29-1 to TRBJ2-4; no reliable D call. V shed 3 bases and J shed 3 bases, with 9 bases lying between them. The CDR3 runs to 13 residues. Looked up from germline, CDR1 is SQVTM and CDR2 is ANQGSEA. CDR3 coding DNA: TGCAGCGTTGATGCCGGAAGCAAAAACATTCAGTACTTC. As protein: CSVDAGSKNIQYF.

J is TRBJ2-3 and V is TRBV29-1, with 11 bases that match TRBD2. CDR1 SQVTM and CDR2 ANQGSEA come from the germline V gene. V was pared by 2 bases and J by 1 base, with 5 bases of the junction left unmatched. The CDR3 has 16 residues. The CDR3 sequence is CSVELAGGGGTDTQYF. The CDR3 nucleotides are TGCAGCGTTGAACTAGCGGGAGGTGGAGGCACAGATACGCAGTATTTT.

At least ten counts were recorded for this clonotype. The chain has TRBV28 and TRBJ2-2; D is unclear. V was shortened by 6 bases and J by 7 bases, with 12 bases between the two germline ends. The CDR3 consists of 13 residues. CDR1 and CDR2 from the germline V gene are MDHEN and SYDVKM. CDR3: CASSTRGGGELFF. CDR3 DNA sequence: TGTGCCAGCAGCACGCGCGGCGGCGGGGAGCTGTTTTTT.

The chain uses TRBV20-1 and TRBJ2-3; D may correspond to TRBD1 or TRBD2 (5 bases each). V was pared by 4 bases and J by 3 bases, with 20 bases between. The germline V gene has CDR1 DFQATT and CDR2 SNEGSKA (reference sequence). There are 16 residues in the CDR3. CDR3 DNA sequence: TGCAGTGCTAAGGGACCCAGAAACCCCAGAACAGATACGCAGTATTTT. This gives the protein CSAKGPRNPRTDTQYF.

The V call is TRBV5-5, the J call TRBJ1-2; tentative D call: TRBD1 (5 bases). CDR3 length: 17 residues. V was trimmed by 0 bases and J by 4 bases, leaving 19 bases between them. Germline CDR1 is SGHKS and CDR2 is YYEKEE (reference sequence). The CDR3 protein is CASSLATGPTGRYGYTF. CDR3 DNA sequence: TGTGCCAGCAGCTTGGCAACAGGACCCACCGGACGCTATGGCTACACCTTC. The entire variable domain, with the rest obtained from reference TRBV5-5 and TRBJ1-2, is as follows: DAGVTQSPTHLIKTRGQQVTLRCSPISGHKSVSWYQQVLGQGPQFIFQYYEKEERGRGNFPDRFSARQFPNYSSELNVNALLLGDSALYLCASSLATGPTGRYGYTFGSGTRLTVV.

The chain joins TRBV7-3 to TRBJ2-1; D perhaps matches TRBD1 (6 bases). V lost 5 bases and J 5 bases, leaving 19 bases between the germline ends. Germline assignment: CDR1 SGHTA and CDR2 FQGTGA. CDR3 length: 16 amino acids. CDR3 sequence (DNA): TGTGCCAGCAGCGGCAGAATGGGGGACAATCACAATGAGCAGTTCTTC. Amino acid sequence: CASSGRMGDNHNEQFF.

This chain's CDR3 is CSVRTGAWNTEAFF. The CDR3 DNA is TGCAGCGTCAGGACAGGGGCGTGGAACACTGAAGCTTTCTTT. The chain employs TRBV29-1 and TRBJ1-1; 9 nucleotides align to TRBD1. This CDR3 region has 14 residues. V gave up 6 bases and J gave up 1 base; unmatched junction bases: 6. Germline lookup yields CDR1 SQVTM and CDR2 ANQGSEA.

On this clonotype: A much larger clone sits a single nucleotide away, making a read error possible. V usage is TRBV5-5 and J usage is TRBJ1-6, with D tentatively TRBD1 (5 bases). The V and J ends lost 0 bases and 7 bases respectively, with 14 bases between them. The CDR3 extends over 16 amino acids. CDR1 is SGHKS and CDR2 is YYEKEE in the germline V gene (reference sequence). As DNA, the CDR3 is TGTGCCAGCAGCTTGGCAACAGTGTCAGGGAATTCACCCCTCCACTTT. Protein product: CASSLATVSGNSPLHF.

The rearrangement links TRBV5-1 to TRBJ2-4, with TRBD2 as a possible D gene (6 bases). The CDR3 has 15 amino acids. V lost 5 bases and J 8 bases, leaving 20 bases between the germline ends. CDR1 and CDR2 from the germline V gene are SGHRS and YFSETQ. The CDR3 DNA reads as TGCGCCAGCAGGTCGGGAGAACTAGTCCTGGACATTCAGTACTTC. Protein product: CASRSGELVLDIQYF.

The chain joins TRBV18 to TRBJ2-7; D remains ambiguous. V lost 3 bases and J lost 2, with 14 bases in between. CDR3 length: 15 amino acids. CDR1 and CDR2 from the germline V gene are KGHSH and LQKENI. The CDR3 spells CASSPLNTNAYEQYF. As DNA, the CDR3 is TGTGCCAGCTCACCTCTTAACACCAACGCCTACGAGCAGTACTTC.

This chain joins TRBV28 and TRBJ2-3; D might be TRBD2 (6 bases). The CDR3 covers 14 residues. The V end was cut by 3 bases, the J end by 5 bases, with 12 bases between. Germline lookup yields CDR1 MDHEN and CDR2 SYDVKM. The CDR3 region is CASSFPGVLDTQYF. As DNA, the CDR3 is TGTGCCAGCAGTTTCCCGGGGGTGTTAGATACGCAGTATTTT. Combining the CDR3 with reference TRBV28 and TRBJ2-3 gives the whole variable domain DVKVTQSSRYLVKRTGEKVFLECVQDMDHENMFWYRQDPGLGLRLIYFSYDVKMKEKGDIPEGYSVSREKKERFSLILESASTNQTSMYLCASSFPGVLDTQYFGPGTRLTVL.

This clonotype has only one observation. The rearrangement joins TRBV27 to TRBJ2-1; D remains ambiguous. CDR3 length: 13 amino acids. The V gene lost 6 bases and the J gene lost 8 bases, with 14 bases spanning the gap. In germline, CDR1 is MNHEY, CDR2 SMNVEV (reference sequence). The CDR3: CASRKGSWDEQFF. CDR3 sequence (DNA): TGTGCCAGCAGGAAAGGGTCCTGGGATGAGCAGTTCTTC.

This clonotype showed up just once. The chain is built from TRBV21-1 and TRBJ2-7; TRBD2, the table's D call, lacks a check against the DNA. TRBV21-1 is termed a pseudogene. The CDR3 has 19 residues. CDR3: CASSKVLGLLDSRFYEQYF. The CDR3 bases are TGTGCCAGCAGCAAAGTGTTGGGACTCCTCGATTCTCGTTTCTACGAGCAGTACTTC.

In its sample, this clonotype was seen a few times. This chain connects TRBV2 to TRBJ2-7; D unresolved. Per the germline V gene, CDR1 is SNHLY and CDR2 is FYNNEI. The germline V and J ends were trimmed by 6 bases and 0 bases, with 12 bases remaining between them. The CDR3 spans 14 residues. CDR3: CASSTFLSSYEQYF. The CDR3, as DNA: TGTGCCAGCAGCACCTTTCTGAGCTCCTACGAGCAGTACTTC.